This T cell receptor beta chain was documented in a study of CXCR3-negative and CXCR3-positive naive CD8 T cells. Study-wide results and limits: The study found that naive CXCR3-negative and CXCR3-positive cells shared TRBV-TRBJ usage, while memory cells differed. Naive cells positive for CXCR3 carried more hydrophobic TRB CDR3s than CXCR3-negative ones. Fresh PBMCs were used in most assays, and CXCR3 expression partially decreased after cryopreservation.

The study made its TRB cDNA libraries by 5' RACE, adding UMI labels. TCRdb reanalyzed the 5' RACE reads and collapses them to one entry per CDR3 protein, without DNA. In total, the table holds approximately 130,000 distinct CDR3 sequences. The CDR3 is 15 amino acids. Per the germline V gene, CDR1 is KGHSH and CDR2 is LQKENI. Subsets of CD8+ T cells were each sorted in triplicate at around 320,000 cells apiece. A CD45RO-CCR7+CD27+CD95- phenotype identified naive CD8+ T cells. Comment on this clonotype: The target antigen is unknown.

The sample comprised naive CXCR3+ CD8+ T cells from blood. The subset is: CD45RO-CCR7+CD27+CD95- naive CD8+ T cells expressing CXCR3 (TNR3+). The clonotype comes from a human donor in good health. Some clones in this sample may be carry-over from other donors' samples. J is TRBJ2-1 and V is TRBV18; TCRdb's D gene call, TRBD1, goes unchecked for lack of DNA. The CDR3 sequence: CASSPQGTWSNEQFF.